This T cell receptor (beta chain) emerged from a study of blood T cell repertoires in COVID-19. Study-level information: COVID-19 samples from acute and convalescent phases originated in the United States, Italy and Spain. T cells, B-cell-depleted T cells, or PBMCs provided the cDNA or gDNA that served as material.

Patients from Seattle were sampled longitudinally, starting during active infection. CDR1 and CDR2 from the germline V gene are GTSNPN and SVGIG (reference sequence). This CDR3 contains 14 residues. The ends lost 4 bases at V and 3 bases at J; junction bases unmatched: 7. Original data processing: Amplification with reference gene primers provided the estimates of nucleated cell counts. The protocol was immunoSEQ multiplex PCR, while the TCRdb copy is restricted to in-frame clones and leaves out a portion. Clone size and V and J calls were adopted from that table, with D and trimming inferred from the DNA. The table records about 360,000 clones, 86% of them present only once.

The chain recombines TRBV30 with TRBJ1-1, with 8 bases that match TRBD1. Material: peripheral blood. The sequence was collected from a woman aged 60-75 years with COVID-19, enrolled during active disease. In nucleotides, the CDR3 is TGTGCCTGGACTAGACAGGGGAGGGACACTGAAGCTTTCTTT. Its translation is CAWTRQGRDTEAFF.